The 26 T cell receptor beta chains in this list originate from one sample, sequenced in a study of control samples from healthy donors and cancer patients. Assay: immunoSEQ multiplex PCR; the TCRdb copy retains only in-frame clones and omits some. The sample has some 120,000 clones, roughly nine tenths seen once. The source material was blood. Receptor source: a woman under 30 in good health.

J is TRBJ1-4 and V is TRBV15; 10 bases are a match to TRBD1. Looked up from germline, CDR1 is LNHNV and CDR2 is YYDKDF (reference sequence). The CDR3 has 18 residues. The trim removed 6 bases at V and 6 bases at J, leaving 16 bases unmatched. For the CDR3, the DNA is TGTGCCACCAGTATAACACCGGGACAGGGGTACCCTCATGAAAAACTGTTTTTT. Translation: CATSITPGQGYPHEKLFF.

J is TRBJ2-7 and V is TRBV6-2 or TRBV6-3; 9 bases are shared with TRBD2. The CDR3 loop spans 14 amino acids. Germline CDR1 is MNHEY and CDR2 is SVGEGT. The ends lost 2 bases at V and 7 bases at J; junction bases unmatched: 6. This chain's CDR3 is CASSYQAGGLEQYF. The CDR3 nucleotides are TGTGCCAGCAGTTACCAAGCGGGAGGTTTGGAGCAGTACTTC.

The rearrangement joins TRBV6-2 or TRBV6-3 to TRBJ2-3; D gene uncertain. From germline, CDR1 is MNHEY and CDR2 SVGEGT. The V gene lost 6 bases and the J gene lost 5 bases, with 6 bases spanning the gap. This CDR3 has 11 amino acids. Here the CDR3 reads CASSVGDTQYF. CDR3 nucleotide sequence: TGTGCCAGCAGCGTAGGAGATACGCAGTATTTT.

The chain uses TRBV28 and TRBJ2-5, with D unclear. Trimming cost V 2 bases and J 4 bases, with 8 bases left between them. Germline V gene data show CDR1 as MDHEN and CDR2 as SYDVKM. The CDR3 loop spans 13 amino acids. CDR3 bases: TGTGCCAGCAGTTTACAGACATTAGAGACCCAGTACTTC. Its protein product is CASSLQTLETQYF.

The chain is built from TRBV14 and TRBJ2-2; D is perhaps TRBD1 (5 bases). The germline gives CDR1 SGHDN, CDR2 FVKESK. There are 16 residues in the CDR3. V gave up 2 bases and J gave up 2 bases, with 12 bases separating them. CDR3 sequence: CASSQLQGSNTGELFF. CDR3 bases: TGTGCCAGCAGCCAACTGCAGGGAAGTAACACCGGGGAGCTGTTTTTT.

The J gene is TRBJ2-3, the V gene TRBV24-1; D remains ambiguous. The CDR3 is 13 residues long. CDR1 KGHDR and CDR2 SFDVKD come from the germline V gene. Between the trimmed V and J ends, which lost 4 bases and 5 bases, there was a span of 9 bases. CDR3 region: CATSEALVDTQYF. CDR3 DNA sequence: TGTGCCACCAGTGAAGCACTCGTAGATACGCAGTATTTT.

This clone was recorded only once. The chain joins TRBV11-1 to TRBJ2-5; the D gene could be TRBD1 or TRBD2 (5 bases each). V dropped 1 base and J dropped 4 bases, with 10 bases sitting between them. The CDR3 length is 14 residues. Germline CDR1 is SGHAT and CDR2 is FQDESV (reference sequence). The CDR3 region is CASSLEPGRETQYF. Here the CDR3 DNA reads TGTGCCAGCAGCTTAGAACCAGGGAGAGAGACCCAGTACTTC.

This sequence joins TRBV2 and TRBJ2-7, with TRBD2 matching over 8 bases. Germline CDR1 and CDR2: SNHLY and FYNNEI. V trimming: 7 bases; J trimming: 0 bases; junction bases outside the gene matches: 8. This CDR3 contains 15 residues. CDR3 sequence: CASKELAASSYEQYF. The CDR3 DNA is TGTGCCAGCAAGGAACTAGCGGCCAGCTCCTACGAGCAGTACTTC.

Details on this clone: Within the sample, other DNA sequences also encode this same CDR3. The chain combines TRBV4-3 with TRBJ2-3; D is unresolved. The CDR3 sequence is 13 residues long. The V gene's germline CDR1 is LGHNA and CDR2 YSLEER. Trimming removed 1 base from V and 6 bases from J, with 8 bases in between. Here the CDR3 reads CASSQGRRDTQYF. For the CDR3, the DNA is TGCGCCAGCAGCCAAGGAAGGCGGGATACGCAGTATTTT.

The rearrangement joins TRBV7-8 to TRBJ1-5; TRBD1 might be the D (5 bases). The V end lost 3 bases, the J end lost 6 bases, and 12 bases lay between the germline ends. The V gene's germline CDR1 is SGHVS and CDR2 FQNEAQ. This CDR3 region has 14 residues. The DNA for the CDR3 is TGTGCCAGCAGCTTCGGGGGATACGGTCAGCCCCAGCATTTT. Translating it yields CASSFGGYGQPQHF. Supplemented by reference TRBV7-8 and TRBJ1-5, the full variable domain reads GAGVSQSPRYKVAKRGQDVALRCDPISGHVSLFWYQQALGQGPEFLTYFQNEAQLDKSGLPSDRFFAERPEGSVSTLKIQRTQQEDSAVYLCASSFGGYGQPQHFGDGTRLSIL.

The chain is built from TRBV10-3 and TRBJ1-4, with D maybe TRBD1 (5 bases). The germline V gene has CDR1 ENHRY and CDR2 SYGVKD. Trimming cost V 3 bases and J 8 bases, with 13 bases left between them. The CDR3 sequence is 14 residues long. The CDR3: CAISDGQEGEKLFF. The CDR3 nucleotides read TGTGCCATCAGTGACGGGCAGGAGGGGGAAAAACTGTTTTTT.

V is TRBV4-1 and J is TRBJ2-5, with 12 positions matching TRBD2. The junction had 19 bases not matched to a gene; V was cut back by 3 bases and J by 2 bases. CDR1 is MGHRA, CDR2 YSYEKL, per germline. The CDR3 covers 21 residues. Here the CDR3 reads CASSHASPGLAGLSLQETQYF. The CDR3 DNA is TGCGCCAGCAGCCACGCCTCCCCGGGACTAGCGGGCCTAAGTCTTCAAGAGACCCAGTACTTC.

The chain employs TRBV9 and TRBJ1-1; 8 bases match TRBD1. The CDR3 is 18 residues long. Germline loops: CDR1 SGDLS, CDR2 YYNGEE. V trimming: 1 base; J trimming: 5 bases; junction bases outside the gene matches: 16. This CDR3 reads CASSVRIEQGACWTEAFF. The CDR3 bases are TGTGCCAGCAGCGTACGGATTGAGCAGGGGGCTTGTTGGACTGAAGCTTTCTTT.

The genes are TRBV3-1 (or the pseudogene TRBV3-2) and TRBJ1-2, with 7 bases that match TRBD1. CDR3 length equals 13 residues. J lost 3 bases, V lost 4 bases, and 2 bases had no gene match. Germline assignment: CDR1 LGHDT and CDR2 YNNKEL (reference sequence). In DNA form, the CDR3 reads TGTGCCAGCAGCCGCACAGGGGACTATGGCTACACCTTC. Protein: CASSRTGDYGYTF.

V and J are TRBV19 and TRBJ1-5; 7 bases are a match to TRBD1. CDR1 is LNHDA, CDR2 SQIVND, per germline (reference sequence). This CDR3 is built from 15 residues. J gave up 0 bases and V 9 bases, and 8 bases lay outside the gene matches. The CDR3 DNA reads TGTGCCAGCAAAGACAGGGCGAATAGCAATCAGCCCCAGCATTTT. This encodes CASKDRANSNQPQHF.

This chain uses TRBV6-1 with TRBJ2-5; TRBD1 or TRBD2 may be the D gene (5 bases each). The germline CDR1 and CDR2 sequences are MNHNS and SASEGT. There are 16 residues in the CDR3. Trimming left V 4 bases short and J 3 bases short, with 18 bases between. The CDR3 loop reads CASSVWGTRTEETQYF. The CDR3 nucleotides read TGTGCCAGCAGTGTGTGGGGGACCAGGACTGAAGAGACCCAGTACTTC.

V is TRBV21-1 and J is TRBJ1-5. TRBV21-1 is given as a pseudogene. The CDR3 spans 17 residues. The CDR3 DNA follows: TGTGCCAGCAGCAAACGGGCCCTGCAGGATAGCAATCAGCCCCAGCATTTT. Amino acids: CASSKRALQDSNQPQHF.

J is TRBJ2-3 and V is TRBV28, with D perhaps given as TRBD1 or TRBD2 (6 bases each). Trimming cost V 5 bases and J 2 bases, with 14 bases left between them. Germline loops: CDR1 MDHEN, CDR2 SYDVKM. The CDR3 has 15 residues. The CDR3 DNA reads as TGTGCCAGCAGTGCGAGGGGGGCAGCCACAGATACGCAGTATTTT. It yields the protein CASSARGAATDTQYF.

This clone appeared once. In nucleotides, the CDR3 is TGTGCTAGGGAGCTCGAGGGGACTAGCGGGGGGGCCGGAGAGACCCAGTACTTC. This gives the protein CARELEGTSGGAGETQYF. This chain connects TRBV12-5 to TRBJ2-5; TRBD2 agrees at 16 bases. This CDR3 is built from 18 residues. Germline V gene lookup returns CDR1 LGHNT and CDR2 FRNRAP. J was trimmed by 4 bases and V by 9 bases; bases with no gene match: 14.

This clone was detected only once. The rearrangement links TRBV18 to TRBJ2-6, with TRBD1 matching over 10 bases. After removal of 6 bases from V and 0 bases from J, the junction contained 11 bases not matched to a gene. The germline V gene encodes CDR1 KGHSH and CDR2 LQKENI. The CDR3 covers 19 residues. The CDR3 sequence: CASSPIGGQGPSGANVLTF. CDR3 in DNA: TGTGCCAGCTCCCCCATTGGGGGACAGGGGCCCTCTGGGGCCAACGTCCTGACTTTC.

The chain couples TRBV6-2 or TRBV6-3 to TRBJ2-7, with TRBD2 matching 10 bases. Germline V gives CDR1 MNHEY, CDR2 SVGEGT. V gave up 6 bases and J gave up 4 bases; unmatched junction bases: 9. The CDR3 covers 15 residues. This CDR3 is CASSRGTSEFYEQYF. The CDR3 bases are TGTGCCAGCAGCCGCGGGACTAGCGAATTTTACGAGCAGTACTTC.

The rearrangement joins TRBV18 to TRBJ1-5; D possibly corresponds to TRBD1 (5 bases). The germline V gene has CDR1 KGHSH and CDR2 LQKENI. This CDR3 has 15 amino acids. V was shortened by 2 bases and J by 7 bases, with 15 bases between the two germline ends. This chain's CDR3 is CASSPSGGAIQPQHF. CDR3 in DNA: TGTGCCAGCTCACCATCCGGGGGTGCTATCCAGCCCCAGCATTTT.

The chain combines TRBV6-5 with TRBJ2-2; possible D gene TRBD1, 7 bases. V was trimmed by 6 bases and J by 6 bases, leaving 17 bases between them. Per the germline V gene, CDR1 is MNHEY and CDR2 is SVGAGI. CDR3 size: 15 residues. The CDR3 sequence: CASSLTGEVAGELFF. Here the CDR3 DNA reads TGTGCCAGCAGCCTTACAGGGGAGGTGGCCGGGGAGCTGTTTTTT.

This chain uses TRBV29-1 with TRBJ1-2, with D possibly matching TRBD1 (5 bases). Trimming took 3 bases from V and 2 from J, leaving 13 bases between them. CDR1 and CDR2 (germline): SQVTM, ANQGSEA. The CDR3 sequence is 14 residues long. The CDR3 DNA reads as TGCAGCGTTGAGGAAATCACAGGAAACTATGGCTACACCTTC. Translation gives CSVEEITGNYGYTF.

This rearrangement joins TRBV30 to TRBJ1-4; D perhaps matches TRBD1 (6 bases). Looked up from germline, CDR1 is GTSNPN and CDR2 is SVGIG (reference sequence). This CDR3 comprises 12 residues. Trimming took 4 bases from V and 8 from J, leaving 11 bases between them. CDR3 DNA sequence: TGTGCCTGGACTTCTGGGGGCGAAAAACTGTTTTTT. Its translation: CAWTSGGEKLFF.

This clone was counted once. The V gene is TRBV10-1, the J gene TRBJ1-2; tentative D call: TRBD1 (5 bases). Germline lookup yields CDR1 WNHNN and CDR2 SYGVQD (reference sequence). The CDR3 loop spans 13 amino acids. V was pared by 5 bases and J by 2 bases, with 9 bases between. CDR3 region: CASSLDRNYGYTF. CDR3 bases: TGCGCCAGCAGTCTTGACAGAAACTATGGCTACACCTTC.